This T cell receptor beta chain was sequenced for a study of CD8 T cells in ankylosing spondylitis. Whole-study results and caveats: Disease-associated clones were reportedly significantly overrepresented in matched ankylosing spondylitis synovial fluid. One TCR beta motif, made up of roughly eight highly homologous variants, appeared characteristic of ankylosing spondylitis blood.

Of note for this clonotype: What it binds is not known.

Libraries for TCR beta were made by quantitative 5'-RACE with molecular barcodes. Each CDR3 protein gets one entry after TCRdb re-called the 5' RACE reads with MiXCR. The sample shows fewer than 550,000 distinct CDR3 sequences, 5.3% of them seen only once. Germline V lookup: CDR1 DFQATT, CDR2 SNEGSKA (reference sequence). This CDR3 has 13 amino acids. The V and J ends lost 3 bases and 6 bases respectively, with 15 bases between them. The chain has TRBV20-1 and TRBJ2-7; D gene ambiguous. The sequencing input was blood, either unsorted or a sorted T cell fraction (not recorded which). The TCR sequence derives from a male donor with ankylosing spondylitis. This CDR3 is CSASEWSTGEQYF. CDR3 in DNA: TGCAGTGCTAGTGAGTGGTCCACTGGCGAGCAGTACTTC.